Listed here is a single TCR beta chain. Its antigen is unidentified. The PCR employed 60 Vbeta primers together with 13 Jbeta primers. Only in-frame clones appear in the TCRdb table, and some are missing; sequencing was by immunoSEQ multiplex PCR. The sample shows some 100,000 clones, roughly 71% of them seen only once. The sample is drawn from a study of cytomegalovirus exposure and HLA in healthy donors. Findings of the study overall: V- and J-gene trimming in TCR beta was tied to a missense DCLRE1C variant by an analysis performed later. Roughly even sequencing depth across donors was the assumption behind the presence/absence analyses.

V was shortened by 7 bases and J by 3 bases, with 9 bases between the two germline ends. The germline V gene has CDR1 LNHDA and CDR2 SQIVND (reference sequence). The CDR3 covers 12 residues. The chain couples TRBV19 to TRBJ1-2; D is uncertain. The sequence came from a woman aged 70-85 years in good health and CMV-seropositive. Sequenced input: PBMCs. The CDR3 nucleotides read TGTGCCAGTACCCGCCGGGACTATGGCTACACCTTC. Protein: CASTRRDYGYTF. The complete variable domain, with remaining parts taken from reference TRBV19 and TRBJ1-2, reads DGGITQSPKYLFRKEGQNVTLSCEQNLNHDAMYWYRQDPGQGLRLIYYSQIVNDFQKGDIAEGYSVSREKKESFPLTVTSAQKNPTAFYLCASTRRDYGYTFGSGTRLTVV.